This entry concerns a single T cell receptor (beta chain). What it recognizes is unknown. Time point specified: week 47, end of study. Doses consisted of 300 ug of mutant IDH1 20-mer peptide each, paired with topical imiquimod. The repertoire was sequenced with immunoSEQ multiplex PCR; TCRdb's copy has only in-frame clones and lacks some. Of more than 30,000 clones listed, approximately 92% were seen once; the top ten hold 5.1%. CDR1 is ENHRY and CDR2 is SYGVKD in the germline V gene. The ends lost 4 bases at V and 5 bases at J; junction bases unmatched: 3. CDR3 length equals 14 residues. This record comes from a study of a mutant IDH1 vaccine in newly diagnosed glioma. Whole-study context: The initiation of vaccination occurred 4-6 weeks after radiotherapy alone, or with temozolomide cycles. Of treated patients, approximately 62% were men and roughly 40% women, averaging roughly 40 years. Findings and limits, study-wide: Pseudoprogression apparently lacked any relation to changes in top peripheral T cell clonotypes.

The receptor comes from a woman aged 40 to 50 with glioma. The material was PBMCs, obtained from a glioma patient whose treatment included an IDH1 peptide vaccine. The chain uses TRBV10-3 and TRBJ2-5; 11 positions agree with TRBD1. The DNA for the CDR3 is TGTGCCATCAGTGGGACAGGGGGCCGTGAGACCCAGTACTTC. Its protein is CAISGTGGRETQYF.